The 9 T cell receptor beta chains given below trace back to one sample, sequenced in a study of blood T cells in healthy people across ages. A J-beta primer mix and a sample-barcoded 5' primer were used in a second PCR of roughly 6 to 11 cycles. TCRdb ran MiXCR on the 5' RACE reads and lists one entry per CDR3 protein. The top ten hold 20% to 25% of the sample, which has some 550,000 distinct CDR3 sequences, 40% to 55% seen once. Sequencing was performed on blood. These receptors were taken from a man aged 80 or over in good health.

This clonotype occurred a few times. The chain's CDR3 is CSVEAGQGAYEQYF. CDR3 coding DNA: TGCAGCGTTGAAGCCGGACAGGGGGCCTACGAGCAGTACTTC. This chain links TRBV29-1 with TRBJ2-7, with TRBD1 identical over 10 bases. J was trimmed by 2 bases and V by 1 base; bases with no gene match: 2. This CDR3 is 14 amino acids long. The germline V gene has CDR1 SQVTM and CDR2 ANQGSEA.

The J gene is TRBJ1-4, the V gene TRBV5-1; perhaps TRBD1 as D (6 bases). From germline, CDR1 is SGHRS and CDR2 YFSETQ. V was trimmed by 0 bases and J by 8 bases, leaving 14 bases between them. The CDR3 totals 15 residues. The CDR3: CASSLDGGLEEKLFF. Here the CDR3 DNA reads TGCGCCAGCAGCTTGGACGGGGGGCTCGAGGAAAAACTGTTTTTT.

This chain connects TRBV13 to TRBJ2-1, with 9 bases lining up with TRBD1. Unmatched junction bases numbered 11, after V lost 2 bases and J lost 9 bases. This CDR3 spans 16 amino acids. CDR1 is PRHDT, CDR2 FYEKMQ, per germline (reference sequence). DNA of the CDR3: TGTGCCAGCAGCTTAACTCCGGGACAGGGCATCCCTGAGCAGTTCTTC. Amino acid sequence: CASSLTPGQGIPEQFF. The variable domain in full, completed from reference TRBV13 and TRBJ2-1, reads AAGVIQSPRHLIKEKRETATLKCYPIPRHDTVYWYQQGPGQDPQFLISFYEKMQSDKGSIPDRFSAQQFSDYHSELNMSSLELGDSALYFCASSLTPGQGIPEQFFGPGTRLTVL.

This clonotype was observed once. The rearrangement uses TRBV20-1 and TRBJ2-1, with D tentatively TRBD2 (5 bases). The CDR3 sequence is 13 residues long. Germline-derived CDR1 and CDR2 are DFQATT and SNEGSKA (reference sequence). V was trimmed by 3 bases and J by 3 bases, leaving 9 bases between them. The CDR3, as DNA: TGCAGTGCTAGTTTACTAGGCTACAATGAGCAGTTCTTC. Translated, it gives CSASLLGYNEQFF.

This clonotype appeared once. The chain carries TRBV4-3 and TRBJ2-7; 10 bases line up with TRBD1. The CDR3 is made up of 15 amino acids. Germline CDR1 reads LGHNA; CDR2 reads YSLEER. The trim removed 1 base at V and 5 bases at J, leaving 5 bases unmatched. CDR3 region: CASSQGDRGAHEQYF. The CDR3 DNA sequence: TGCGCCAGCAGCCAAGGGGACAGGGGAGCCCACGAGCAGTACTTC.

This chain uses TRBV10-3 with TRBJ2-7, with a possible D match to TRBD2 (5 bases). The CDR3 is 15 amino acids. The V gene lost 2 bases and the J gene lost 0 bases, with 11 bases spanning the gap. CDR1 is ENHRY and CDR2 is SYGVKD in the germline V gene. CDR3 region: CAISEKTGDSYEQYF. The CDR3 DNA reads TGTGCCATCAGTGAGAAGACCGGGGACTCCTACGAGCAGTACTTC.

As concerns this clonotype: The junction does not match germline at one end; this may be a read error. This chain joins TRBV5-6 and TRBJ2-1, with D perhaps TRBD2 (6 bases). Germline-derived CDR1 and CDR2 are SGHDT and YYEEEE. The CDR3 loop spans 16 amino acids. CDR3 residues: CATSVLGGNSYNEQFF. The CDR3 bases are TGTGCCACCAGCGTACTAGGAGGGAACTCCTACAATGAGCAGTTCTTC.

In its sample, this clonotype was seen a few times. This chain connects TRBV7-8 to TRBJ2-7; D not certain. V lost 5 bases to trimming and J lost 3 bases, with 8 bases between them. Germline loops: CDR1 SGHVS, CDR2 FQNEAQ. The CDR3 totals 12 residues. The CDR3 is CASSVEDYEQYF. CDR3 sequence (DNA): TGTGCCAGCAGCGTCGAAGACTACGAGCAGTACTTC.

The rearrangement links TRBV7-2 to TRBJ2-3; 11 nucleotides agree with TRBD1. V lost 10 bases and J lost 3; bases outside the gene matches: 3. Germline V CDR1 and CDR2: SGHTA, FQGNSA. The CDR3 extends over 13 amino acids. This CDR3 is CANRDRGTDTQYF. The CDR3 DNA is TGTGCCAACCGGGACAGGGGGACAGATACGCAGTATTTT.